This T cell receptor (beta chain) originates from a study of blood T cell repertoires in COVID-19. Looking at the study overall: Sites in the United States, Italy and Spain provided acute and convalescent COVID-19 samples. T cells, B-cell-depleted T cells, or PBMCs supplied cDNA or gDNA.

Authors' analysis steps: Reference gene primer amplification gave estimated nucleated cell counts. Sequencing was performed with immunoSEQ multiplex PCR; in TCRdb, only in-frame clones are kept and a portion is missing. Clonal size and the V and J genes are those of that table, whereas D and trimming came from the DNA. The top ten clones hold around 3.3% of a sample with about 240,000 clones, approximately 80% of them seen once. Looked up from germline, CDR1 is LNHDA and CDR2 is SQIVND (reference sequence). The V and J ends lost 5 bases and 4 bases, in that order; junction bases with no gene match: 8. This CDR3 is 15 amino acids long.

The receptor was derived from a woman aged 18-30 years with acute or convalescent COVID-19. The specimen was peripheral blood. This rearrangement joins TRBV19 to TRBJ1-1, with TRBD1 identical over 9 bases. Here the CDR3 reads CASSPGTGSFTEAFF. CDR3 coding DNA: TGTGCCAGTAGTCCCGGGACAGGGTCGTTCACTGAAGCTTTCTTT.